The 5 T cell receptor beta chains presented below share a single source sample, sequenced in a study of beta chain features in type 1 diabetes. Study-wide results and caveats: TCRB CDR3s were moderately but significantly shorter in Type 1 diabetes patients in all four CD4+ subsets.

The investigators reverse transcribed all of the isolated RNA, so they sequenced expressed TCRB transcripts. Assay used: immunoSEQ multiplex PCR; TCRdb lists only in-frame clones, some missing. The repertoire holds about 150,000 clones, approximately 8.1% seen once, with roughly 0.97% in the top ten. These receptors have no identified antigens. The specimen sequenced was central memory CD4+ T cells from blood. The receptors shown here come from a woman in her 40s with type 1 diabetes.

The V gene is TRBV18, the J gene TRBJ2-1, with 11 bases aligning to TRBD2. The trim removed 3 bases at V and 6 bases at J, leaving 4 bases unmatched. The CDR3 consists of 15 residues. Germline-derived CDR1 and CDR2 are KGHSH and LQKENI. CDR3 in DNA: TGTGCCAGCTCACCCCTCGGGACTAGCGGCAATGAGCAGTTCTTC. Protein product: CASSPLGTSGNEQFF.

The V call is TRBV28, the J call TRBJ2-7; a possible D gene is TRBD1 (6 bases). CDR1 is MDHEN, CDR2 SYDVKM, per germline. This CDR3 is 15 amino acids long. Trimming took off 5 bases at V and 4 bases at J, with 18 bases between the two ends. CDR3 amino acids: CASSPPAGVKYEQYF. The CDR3 DNA reads as TGTGCCAGCAGTCCCCCCGCAGGGGTGAAGTACGAGCAGTACTTC.

In this sample, this clone turned up a few times. The V and J genes are TRBV28 and TRBJ2-7, with TRBD2 as a possible D gene (6 bases). The V gene's germline CDR1 is MDHEN and CDR2 SYDVKM. The CDR3 is 14 amino acids. V was shortened by 5 bases and J by 2 bases, with 13 bases between the two germline ends. CDR3 DNA: TGTGCCAGCAGTGCCGGGACTTCTACCTACGAGCAGTACTTC. It yields the protein CASSAGTSTYEQYF. Full variable domain (rest looked up from reference TRBV28 and TRBJ2-7): DVKVTQSSRYLVKRTGEKVFLECVQDMDHENMFWYRQDPGLGLRLIYFSYDVKMKEKGDIPEGYSVSREKKERFSLILESASTNQTSMYLCASSAGTSTYEQYFGPGTRLTVT.

The genes are TRBV5-1 and TRBJ2-2; TRBD1 might be the D (6 bases). This CDR3 has 16 residues. Trimming took off 5 bases at V and 0 bases at J, with 14 bases between the two ends. Germline V gives CDR1 SGHRS, CDR2 YFSETQ. DNA of the CDR3: TGCGCCAGCAGTCAGGGGACGGCCGCGAACACCGGGGAGCTGTTTTTT. Translating it yields CASSQGTAANTGELFF.

This clone was observed at least ten times. J is TRBJ2-1 and V is TRBV4-1; 9 nucleotides match TRBD2. Per the germline V gene, CDR1 is MGHRA and CDR2 is YSYEKL. The CDR3 runs 15 residues. V was clipped by 6 bases and J by 1 base; unmatched bases: 4. The CDR3 region is CASSLAGDSYNEQFF. The CDR3 nucleotides are TGCGCCAGCAGTTTAGCGGGGGATTCCTACAATGAGCAGTTCTTC.